This T cell receptor beta chain was profiled in a study of blood T cells in healthy people across ages. Study conclusions and caveats: Among long-lived donors, naive CD4+ cells were more numerous and diversity higher than in aged donors.

Germline CDR1 and CDR2: SEHNR and FQNEAQ (reference sequence). The V segment lost 2 bases and the J segment 4 bases; nucleotides outside the gene matches: 3. This CDR3 is built from 15 residues. A sample-barcoded 5' primer and a J-beta primer mix were used in a second PCR of about 6 to 12 cycles. TCRdb itself ran the 5' RACE reads through MiXCR, one entry per CDR3 protein. The data contain 1.5 million to 2 million distinct CDR3 sequences, 25% to 30% of them seen just once; the ten biggest clones take up about 8%. Every donor contributed roughly 10 milliliters of peripheral blood by blood draw. This clonotype was detected once. Its specificity is unknown.

This TCR was recovered from a woman in her 30s in good health. The sample comprised blood. The chain links TRBV7-9 to TRBJ1-3; 9 positions match TRBD1. CDR3: CASSLLGTGGNTIYF. For the CDR3, the DNA is TGTGCCAGCAGCTTACTCGGGACAGGGGGAAACACCATATATTTT.